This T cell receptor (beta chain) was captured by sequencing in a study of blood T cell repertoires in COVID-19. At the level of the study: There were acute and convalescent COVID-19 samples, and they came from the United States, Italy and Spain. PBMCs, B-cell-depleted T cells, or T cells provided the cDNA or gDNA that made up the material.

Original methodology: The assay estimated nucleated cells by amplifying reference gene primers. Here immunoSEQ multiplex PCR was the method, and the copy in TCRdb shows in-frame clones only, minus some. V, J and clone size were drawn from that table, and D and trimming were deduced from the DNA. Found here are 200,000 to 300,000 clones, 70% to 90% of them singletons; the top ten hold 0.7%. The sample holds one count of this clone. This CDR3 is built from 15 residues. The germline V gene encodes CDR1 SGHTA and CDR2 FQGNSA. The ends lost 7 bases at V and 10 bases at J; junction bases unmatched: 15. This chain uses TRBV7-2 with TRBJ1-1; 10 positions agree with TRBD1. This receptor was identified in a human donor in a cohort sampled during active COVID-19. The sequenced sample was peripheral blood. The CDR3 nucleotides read TGTGCCAGCACCGTTACAGACAGGGGGCCGAGGGTAGCTTTCTTT. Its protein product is CASTVTDRGPRVAFF.